This T cell receptor beta chain was sequenced during a study of blood T cell repertoires in COVID-19. Profiling relied on immunoSEQ multiplex PCR, and the TCRdb table lists in-frame clones only, not all of them. In the table there are roughly 190,000 clones, 70% to 90% of which are singletons. Germline values: CDR1 GTSNPN, CDR2 SVGIG (reference sequence). This CDR3 is built from 14 residues. Trimming took off 7 bases at V and 6 bases at J, with 18 bases between the two ends. The sequence was collected from a woman in her late teens or twenties who had recovered from COVID-19. Sequences were obtained from PBMCs or T cells enriched from blood (not recorded which). V usage is TRBV30 and J usage is TRBJ2-2, with D possibly matching TRBD2 (6 bases). CDR3 protein: CASRAGLVSGELFF. The CDR3 coding sequence is TGTGCCTCCCGAGCGGGCTTAGTCTCCGGGGAGCTGTTTTTT.